This paragraph reports one TCR beta chain. Its antigen is not yet known. Base quality data are lacking; no much larger clone is found one base away. Single viable CD3+CD4+CD8-CD45RO+ cells were sorted as memory CD4+ T cells on a FACSAria II. To determine CMV serostatus, a Roche Elecsys assay was used that detects serum IgG against CMV pp150, pp28, p38 and p52. After thawing, total CD4+ T cells were enriched by positive selection with CD4 magnetic microbeads. The samples came from a different study that was designed specifically to examine the CD4+ T cell memory repertoire. Peripheral blood mononuclear cells were isolated and cryopreserved according to standard operating procedures, and serum was stored at -80 degrees C. Staining used CD3-PerCP (BW264/56), CD4-APC (RPA-T4), CD45RO-PE (UCHT1) and CD8-Pacific Orange (3B5) antibodies, with Sytox blue excluding non-viable cells. The Quick-DNA Microprep Kit was used to extract genomic DNA from the sorted cells. TCRbeta DNA was amplified with the immunoSEQ hsTCRbeta kit following the manufacturer's protocol. An Illumina MiSeq instrument was used to sequence the TCRbeta libraries. In the source study's methods: After out-of-frame sequences were removed, some 2.1 million distinct TCRbeta sequences remained, averaging approximately 72,000 per individual. Two values were used to score each individual: the count of under 200 previously reported CMV-associated TCRbeta sequences and the total count of productive distinct TCRbeta sequences. A beta-binomial model was reimplemented in Python, and scikit-learn random forests with default parameters were trained on data from the US cohort. Classifier performance on the Belgian cohort was reported as the median AUC with percentile confidence intervals calculated over 10,000 bootstrap iterations. TCRdb's version of the immuneACCESS table is confined to in-frame rearrangements and falls short of the full clone set. An unresolved V gene accounts for under half of the shortfall where checked; the remainder is of unknown origin. V and J calls and clone size are as listed in that table; D and trimming were resolved from the DNA. The sample data list around 30,000 clones, and 65% to 80% of these were observed just once. The ten largest clones represent more than 0.5% of the sample.

The data stem from a study of memory CD4+ T cells and cytomegalovirus serostatus (dated 2019 in TCRdb). The study in broad terms: The 35 or so healthy Belgian adults in the cohort included 9 who were CMV seropositive and roughly 25 who were CMV seronegative. To replicate a published TCR-based CMV serostatus classifier, the study sequenced CD4+ memory TCRbeta repertoires from a Belgian cohort whose cytomegalovirus serostatus was known.

From cysteine to phenylalanine, the CDR3 is 14 amino acids long. Only the CDR3 region is kept as DNA, spanning 42 bases read in frame from base 1. The V end gives up 5 bases and the J end 3 bases, leaving 2 bases in the junction not matched to a gene. The germline V gene provides CDR1 KGHSH and CDR2 LQKENI. Overall results and qualifications from the work: A median bootstrapped AUC of 0.95 with a 95% CI of 0.76-1.00 was achieved on the Belgian cohort by the original-framework classifier. Only CD4+CD45RO+ memory cells were sequenced, in contrast to the original study, in which naive and memory CD4+ and CD8+ populations were covered. Results were interpreted as suggesting that the CMV-associated TCR signature is largely present in the CD4+ memory repertoire. For CMV serostatus prediction, a median bootstrapped AUC of 0.95 was reached with the original framework, and a median bootstrapped AUC of approximately 0.92 was reached with a US-trained random forest. Of around 160 previously reported CMV-associated TCRbeta sequences, around 70 appeared in the CD4+ memory repertoires, each in one to five individuals.

This receptor was obtained from an adult in good health and CMV-seronegative. Some clones in this sample may be carry-over from other donors' samples. The sequence joins TRBV18 to TRBJ2-3; TRBD2 aligns with 10 central bases. Sequences were obtained from memory CD4+ T cells from blood. For the CDR3, the sequence is CASSSGGATDTQYF. Read as DNA, the sequence is TGTGCCAGCTCAAGCGGGGGGGCGACAGATACGCAGTATTTT.